This is a list of T cell receptor beta chains from one sample in a study of cytomegalovirus exposure and HLA in healthy donors. Repertoires were generated with immunoSEQ multiplex PCR, while TCRdb's copy carries only in-frame clones and drops some. The table records 170,000 or so clones, about 80% of them present only once. Sequencing was carried out using PBMCs. The origin of the receptors is a woman in her twenties or thirties in good health and CMV-seropositive. Each CDR3 is given with its conserved first and last residue. D genes are given only for firm matches. Rows may omit the clone size; those that give it use once, few, many or a size class.

clone_size,v_call,j_call,d_call,cdr3_aa,cdr3_nt
.,TRBV11-2,TRBJ2-7,TRBD1,CASSLYFSDRVYEQYF,TGTGCCAGCAGCTTATACTTTTCGGACAGGGTCTACGAGCAGTACTTC
.,TRBV6-5,TRBJ2-6,.,CASSYGAFGANVLTF,TGTGCCAGCAGTTACGGAGCGTTCGGGGCCAACGTCCTGACTTTC
.,TRBV2,TRBJ2-3,TRBD2,CASTLSGRGDTQYF,TGTGCCAGCACCCTTAGCGGGAGAGGAGATACGCAGTATTTT
.,TRBV28,TRBJ2-5,TRBD2,CASSPRLAGETQYF,TGTGCCAGCAGTCCTAGACTAGCGGGAGAGACCCAGTACTTC
once,TRBV2,TRBJ1-2,.,CAGVLSGFYGYTF,TGTGCCGGGGTATTATCGGGGTTTTATGGCTACACCTTC
few,TRBV19,TRBJ1-1,.,CASSTFRVSEAFF,TGTGCCAGTAGTACCTTTAGAGTCTCTGAAGCTTTCTTT
.,TRBV27,TRBJ2-7,.,CASSSWGQGQDYEQYF,TGTGCCAGCAGTTCCTGGGGCCAGGGGCAAGACTACGAGCAGTACTTC
.,TRBV20-1,TRBJ2-1,TRBD1,CASDRDNEQFF,TGCGCTTCGGACAGGGACAATGAGCAGTTCTTC
few,TRBV5-1,TRBJ2-1,TRBD2,CASSPPLEREGRDEQFF,TGCGCCAGCAGCCCCCCCTTGGAGCGGGAGGGTAGGGATGAGCAGTTCTTC
.,TRBV7-6,TRBJ2-3,TRBD2,CASSLAGTRFIADTQYF,TGTGCCAGCTCACTAGCCGGGACTAGATTTATCGCAGATACGCAGTATTTT
.,TRBV4-3,TRBJ2-1,TRBD2,CASSQDPIGLAGGGVYNEQFF,TGCGCCAGCAGCCAAGATCCAATAGGTCTAGCGGGAGGAGGAGTTTACAATGAGCAGTTCTTC
once,TRBV19,TRBJ2-2,TRBD2,CASSIDWGLAATGELFF,TGTGCCAGTAGTATAGATTGGGGACTAGCAGCTACCGGGGAGCTGTTTTTT
few,TRBV11-2,TRBJ2-1,.,CASSFTGAYNEQFF,TGTGCCAGCAGCTTTACCGGAGCCTACAATGAGCAGTTCTTC
.,TRBV5-1,TRBJ2-2,.,CASSSRGEAGELFF,TGCGCCAGCAGCTCCAGGGGGGAGGCCGGGGAGCTGTTTTTT
.,TRBV29-1,TRBJ2-7,.,CSVEGQGGYEQYF,TGCAGCGTTGAAGGGCAGGGTGGGTACGAGCAGTACTTC
.,TRBV4-1,TRBJ2-1,.,CASSLPGGYNEQFF,TGCGCCAGCAGCCTGCCCGGAGGATACAATGAGCAGTTCTTC
.,TRBV10-1,TRBJ2-2,.,CASSDLQGPHTGELFF,TGCGCCAGCAGTGATTTACAGGGACCCCACACCGGGGAGCTGTTTTTT
.,TRBV7-9,TRBJ2-7,TRBD2,CASSFAGGSYEQYF,TGTGCCAGCAGCTTTGCGGGAGGGTCCTACGAGCAGTACTTC
.,TRBV4-1,TRBJ2-5,TRBD1,CASSQTPPGQAEETQYF,TGCGCCAGCAGCCAGACTCCGCCGGGACAGGCCGAAGAGACCCAGTACTTC
.,TRBV20-1,TRBJ1-2,.,CSAPRQSGYTF,TGCAGTGCCCCCCGCCAGTCTGGCTACACCTTC
.,TRBV25-1,TRBJ2-2,TRBD1,CASSESLGTGVNTGELFF,TGTGCCAGCAGTGAGTCGCTAGGGACAGGCGTCAACACCGGGGAGCTGTTTTTT
once,TRBV18,TRBJ1-5,.,CASSRDNQPQHF,TGTGCCAGCTCAAGAGACAATCAGCCCCAGCATTTT
.,TRBV7-2,TRBJ2-3,TRBD2,CASSSWTSGTDTQYF,TGTGCCAGCAGCTCCTGGACTAGCGGGACAGATACGCAGTATTTT
few,TRBV27,TRBJ2-1,TRBD2,CASSIWTSGVYNEQFF,TGTGCCAGCAGTATCTGGACTAGCGGGGTCTACAATGAGCAGTTCTTC
.,TRBV5-1,TRBJ2-5,.,CASSLYREGETQYF,TGCGCCAGCAGCTTGTACAGGGAGGGGGAGACCCAGTACTTC
.,TRBV7-7,TRBJ2-1,TRBD2,CASSQLAGGHNEQFF,TGTGCCAGCAGCCAACTAGCGGGAGGCCACAATGAGCAGTTCTTC
.,TRBV28,TRBJ2-7,TRBD2,CASSVSGNSYEQYF,TGTGCCAGCAGTGTTAGCGGGAACTCCTACGAGCAGTACTTC
.,TRBV2,TRBJ1-5,.,CANGVRNQPQHF,TGTGCCAACGGGGTGCGCAATCAGCCCCAGCATTTT
.,TRBV30,TRBJ1-4,TRBD1,CARDDRVPDGKLFF,TGTGCCCGGGACGACAGGGTTCCGGATGGAAAACTGTTTTTT
.,TRBV5-1,TRBJ2-1,TRBD1,CASSSTRDSTNEQFF,TGCGCCAGCAGCTCAACTCGGGACAGTACCAATGAGCAGTTCTTC
.,TRBV27,TRBJ1-3,.,CASSSVLPSSGNTIYF,TGTGCCAGCAGTTCAGTTTTGCCTAGCTCTGGAAACACCATATATTTT
once,TRBV7-2,TRBJ2-5,TRBD2,CASSRGLAEETQYF,TGTGCCAGCAGCAGGGGACTAGCGGAAGAGACCCAGTACTTC
.,TRBV2,TRBJ2-3,TRBD2,CASSEPSGSVTDTQYF,TGTGCCAGCAGTGAACCTAGCGGGAGCGTCACAGATACGCAGTATTTT
.,TRBV10-2,TRBJ2-7,TRBD2,CASSESQGGSRNEQYF,TGCGCCAGCAGTGAGTCGCAGGGCGGGAGTAGAAACGAGCAGTACTTC
.,TRBV18,TRBJ2-6,TRBD2,CASSPGTSGRNSSGANVLTF,TGTGCCAGCTCACCCGGGACTAGCGGGAGGAACAGCTCTGGGGCCAACGTCCTGACTTTC
once,TRBV7-9,TRBJ1-4,.,CASSLGREKLFF,TGTGCCAGCAGCCTCGGTCGGGAAAAACTGTTTTTT